This T cell receptor beta chain originates from a study of blood T cell repertoires in COVID-19. For the study at large: Sites across the United States, Italy and Spain contributed samples from acute and convalescent COVID-19.

Clones were sequenced by immunoSEQ multiplex PCR, and TCRdb holds only the in-frame ones, with some missing. The table records around 67,000 clones, around 90% of them present only once. Trimming cost V 5 bases and J 4 bases, with 16 bases left between them. CDR3 length: 15 residues. Germline assignment: CDR1 SGHTA and CDR2 FQGNSA. The J gene is TRBJ2-3, the V gene TRBV7-2, with TRBD2 as a possible D gene (5 bases). The sequenced sample was peripheral blood. The clonotype comes from an elderly woman with acute or convalescent COVID-19. The CDR3 coding sequence is TGTGCCAGCAGCCCCTTGTCCGGGATTTCAGATACGCAGTATTTT. This sequence encodes CASSPLSGISDTQYF.